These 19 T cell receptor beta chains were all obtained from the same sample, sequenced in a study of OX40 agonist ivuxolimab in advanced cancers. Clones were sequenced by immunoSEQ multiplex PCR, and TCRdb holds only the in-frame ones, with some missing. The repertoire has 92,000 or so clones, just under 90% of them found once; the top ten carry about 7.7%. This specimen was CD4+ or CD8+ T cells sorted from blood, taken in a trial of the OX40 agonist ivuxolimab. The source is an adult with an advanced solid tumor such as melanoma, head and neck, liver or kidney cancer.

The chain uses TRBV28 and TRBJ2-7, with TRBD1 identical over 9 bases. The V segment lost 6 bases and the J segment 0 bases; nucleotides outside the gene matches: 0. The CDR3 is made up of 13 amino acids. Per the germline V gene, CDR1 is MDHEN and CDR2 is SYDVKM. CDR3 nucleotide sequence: TGTGCCAGCAGGGGACAGGGCTCCTACGAGCAGTACTTC. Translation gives CASRGQGSYEQYF. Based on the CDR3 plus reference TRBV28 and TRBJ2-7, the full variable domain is DVKVTQSSRYLVKRTGEKVFLECVQDMDHENMFWYRQDPGLGLRLIYFSYDVKMKEKGDIPEGYSVSREKKERFSLILESASTNQTSMYLCASRGQGSYEQYFGPGTRLTVT.

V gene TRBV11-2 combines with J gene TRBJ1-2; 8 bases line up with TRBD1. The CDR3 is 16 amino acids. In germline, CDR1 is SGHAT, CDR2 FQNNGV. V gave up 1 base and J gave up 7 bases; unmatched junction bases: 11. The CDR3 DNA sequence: TGTGCCAGCAGCTTAGGGTCGGCAGGGGGCGTGGGTGGCTACACCTTC. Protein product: CASSLGSAGGVGGYTF.

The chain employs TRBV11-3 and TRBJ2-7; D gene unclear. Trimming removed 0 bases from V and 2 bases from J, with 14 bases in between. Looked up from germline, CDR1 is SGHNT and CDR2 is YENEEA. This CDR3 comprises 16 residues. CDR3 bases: TGTGCCAGCAGCTTAGACCAAATGGGCACCCCCTACGAGCAGTACTTC. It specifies CASSLDQMGTPYEQYF. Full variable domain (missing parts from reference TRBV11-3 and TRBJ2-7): EAGVVQSPRYKIIEKKQPVAFWCNPISGHNTLYWYLQNLGQGPELLIRYENEEAVDDSQLPKDRFSAERLKGVDSTLKIQPAELGDSAVYLCASSLDQMGTPYEQYFGPGTRLTVT.

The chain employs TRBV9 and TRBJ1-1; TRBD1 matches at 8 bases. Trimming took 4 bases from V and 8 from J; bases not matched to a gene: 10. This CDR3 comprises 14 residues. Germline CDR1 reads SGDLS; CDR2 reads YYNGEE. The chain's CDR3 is CASSLRGQVEEAFF. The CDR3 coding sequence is TGTGCCAGCAGCCTCAGGGGGCAGGTCGAGGAAGCTTTCTTT.

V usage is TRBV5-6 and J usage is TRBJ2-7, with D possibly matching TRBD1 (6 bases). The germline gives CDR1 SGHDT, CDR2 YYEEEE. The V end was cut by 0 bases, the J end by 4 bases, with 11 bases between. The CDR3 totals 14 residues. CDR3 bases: TGTGCCAGCAGCTTGGAAGGGGGAGAGTACGAGCAGTACTTC. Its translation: CASSLEGGEYEQYF.

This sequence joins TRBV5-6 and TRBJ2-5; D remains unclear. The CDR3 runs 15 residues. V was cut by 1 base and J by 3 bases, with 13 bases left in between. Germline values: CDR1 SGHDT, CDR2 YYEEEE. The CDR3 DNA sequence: TGTGCCAGCAGCTTGAGTAAGTTGCTCGAAGAGACCCAGTACTTC. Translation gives CASSLSKLLEETQYF.

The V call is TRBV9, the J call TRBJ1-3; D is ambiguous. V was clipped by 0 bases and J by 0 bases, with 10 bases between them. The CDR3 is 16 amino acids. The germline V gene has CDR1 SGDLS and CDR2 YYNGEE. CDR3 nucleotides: TGTGCCAGCAGCGTAGCAGATCCTCTCTCTGGAAACACCATATATTTT. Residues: CASSVADPLSGNTIYF.

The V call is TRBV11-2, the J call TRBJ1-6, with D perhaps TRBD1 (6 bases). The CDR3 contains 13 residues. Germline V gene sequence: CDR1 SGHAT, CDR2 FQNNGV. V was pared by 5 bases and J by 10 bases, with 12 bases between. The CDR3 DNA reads TGTGCCAGCAGCCGACAGGTGGGCTCACCCCTCCACTTT. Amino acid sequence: CASSRQVGSPLHF.

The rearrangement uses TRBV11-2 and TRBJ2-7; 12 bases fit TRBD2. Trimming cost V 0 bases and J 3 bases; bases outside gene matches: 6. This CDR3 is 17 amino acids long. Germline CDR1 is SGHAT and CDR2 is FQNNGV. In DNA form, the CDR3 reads TGTGCCAGCAGCTTAGAGTCTAGCGGGAGGGCCTACTACGAGCAGTACTTC. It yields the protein CASSLESSGRAYYEQYF.

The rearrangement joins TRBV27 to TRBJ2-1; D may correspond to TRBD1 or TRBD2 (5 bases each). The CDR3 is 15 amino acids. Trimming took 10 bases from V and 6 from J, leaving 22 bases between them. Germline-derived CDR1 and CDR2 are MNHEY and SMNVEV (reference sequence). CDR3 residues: CATLSGTSKGNEQFF. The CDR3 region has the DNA TGTGCCACCCTATCGGGGACCTCAAAGGGCAATGAGCAGTTCTTC.

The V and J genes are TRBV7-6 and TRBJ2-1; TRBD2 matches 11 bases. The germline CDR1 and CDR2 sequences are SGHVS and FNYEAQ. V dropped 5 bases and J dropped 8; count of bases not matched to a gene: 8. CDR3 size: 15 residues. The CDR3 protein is CASSITSGSLDEQFF. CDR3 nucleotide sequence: TGTGCCAGCAGCATTACTAGCGGGAGTTTGGATGAGCAGTTCTTC.

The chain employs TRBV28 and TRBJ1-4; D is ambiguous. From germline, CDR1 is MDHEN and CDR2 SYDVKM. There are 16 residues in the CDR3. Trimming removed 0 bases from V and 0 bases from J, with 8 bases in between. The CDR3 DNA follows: TGTGCCAGCAGTTTATGGCGGGGAGCAACTAATGAAAAACTGTTTTTT. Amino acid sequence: CASSLWRGATNEKLFF.

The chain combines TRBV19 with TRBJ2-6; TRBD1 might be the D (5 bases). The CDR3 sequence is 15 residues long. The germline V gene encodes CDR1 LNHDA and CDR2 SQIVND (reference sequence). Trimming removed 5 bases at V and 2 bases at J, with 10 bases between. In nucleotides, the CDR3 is TGTGCCAGTAGTGCCACAGGAGCTGGGGCCAACGTCCTGACTTTC. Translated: CASSATGAGANVLTF.

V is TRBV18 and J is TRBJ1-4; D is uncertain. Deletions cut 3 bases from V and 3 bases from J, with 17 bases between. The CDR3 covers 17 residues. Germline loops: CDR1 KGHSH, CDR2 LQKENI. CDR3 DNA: TGTGCCAGCTCACCGTCCGGGCTCCGGGCATCTAATGAAAAACTGTTTTTT. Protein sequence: CASSPSGLRASNEKLFF.

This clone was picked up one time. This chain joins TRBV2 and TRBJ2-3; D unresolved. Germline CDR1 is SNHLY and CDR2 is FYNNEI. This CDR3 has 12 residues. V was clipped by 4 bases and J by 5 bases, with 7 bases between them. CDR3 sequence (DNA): TGTGCCAGCAGTGGGCCGGTAGATACGCAGTATTTT. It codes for CASSGPVDTQYF.

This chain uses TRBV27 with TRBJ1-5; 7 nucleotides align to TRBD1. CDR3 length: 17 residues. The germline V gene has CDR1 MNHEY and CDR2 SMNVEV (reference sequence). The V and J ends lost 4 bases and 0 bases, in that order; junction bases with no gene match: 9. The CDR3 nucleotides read TGTGCCAGCAGTTGGGCAGGGGGGAAGCATAGCAATCAGCCCCAGCATTTT. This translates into CASSWAGGKHSNQPQHF.

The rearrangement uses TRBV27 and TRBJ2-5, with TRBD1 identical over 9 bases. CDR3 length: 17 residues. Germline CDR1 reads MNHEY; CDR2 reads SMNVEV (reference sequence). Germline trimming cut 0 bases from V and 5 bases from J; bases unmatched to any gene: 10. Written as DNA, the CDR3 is TGTGCCAGCAGTTTATCGCCCGGGACAGGGAGGTGGGAGACCCAGTACTTC. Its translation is CASSLSPGTGRWETQYF.

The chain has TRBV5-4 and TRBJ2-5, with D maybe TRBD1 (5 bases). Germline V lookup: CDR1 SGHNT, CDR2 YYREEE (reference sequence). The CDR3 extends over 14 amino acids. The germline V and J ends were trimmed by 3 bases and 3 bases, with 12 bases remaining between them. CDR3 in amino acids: CASSWQGTEETQYF. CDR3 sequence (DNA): TGTGCCAGCAGCTGGCAGGGTACCGAAGAGACCCAGTACTTC.

The CDR3 sequence is CASSNSQGNTIYF. CDR3 nucleotides: TGTGCCAGCAGCAACTCCCAGGGAAACACCATATATTTT. This rearrangement joins TRBV9 to TRBJ1-3; D uncertain. The germline V and J ends were trimmed by 4 bases and 4 bases, with 9 bases remaining between them. The CDR3 runs to 13 residues. From germline, CDR1 is SGDLS and CDR2 YYNGEE.